Following are 7 T cell receptor beta chains from one sample sequenced in a study. TCRdb reprocessed the 5' RACE reads with MiXCR, giving one entry per CDR3 protein. In the table there are over 45,000 distinct CDR3 sequences, approximately 26% of which are singletons. The sorted Tregs were CD4+CD25+CD127-/low cells. The sample was tumor-infiltrating Tregs sorted from the breast tumor. The origin of the receptors is a female donor with breast cancer.

This chain joins TRBV7-2 and TRBJ1-2; D ambiguous. The CDR3 length is 12 residues. Germline loops: CDR1 SGHTA, CDR2 FQGNSA. The V and J ends lost 1 base and 10 bases respectively, with 10 bases between them. The CDR3 here is CASSLDLGAYTF. CDR3 nucleotides: TGTGCCAGCAGCTTAGACCTCGGCGCCTACACCTTC.

This clonotype was observed many times. This chain uses TRBV7-2 with TRBJ2-7; D not certain. Between the trimmed V and J ends, which lost 2 bases and 2 bases, there was a span of 4 bases. The CDR3 is 12 amino acids. CDR1 is SGHTA and CDR2 is FQGNSA in the germline V gene. The CDR3 DNA is TGTGCCAGCAGCTTAACAACCTACGAGCAGTACTTC. Its translation is CASSLTTYEQYF.

The chain carries TRBV4-1 and TRBJ1-5; D possibly corresponds to TRBD1 (5 bases). The CDR3 is 17 amino acids. Germline CDR1 and CDR2: MGHRA and YSYEKL. Trimming cost V 2 bases and J 2 bases, with 16 bases left between them. The CDR3 reads CASSQTAGGDRNQPQHF. In DNA, the CDR3 is TGCGCCAGCAGCCAAACCGCCGGGGGGGATCGCAATCAGCCCCAGCATTTT.

This clonotype appeared a few times. The junction does not match germline at one end; this may be a read error. This chain links TRBV20-1 with TRBJ1-4; D remains ambiguous. The CDR3 consists of 14 residues. Germline V gene data show CDR1 as DFQATT and CDR2 as SNEGSKA (reference sequence). DNA for the CDR3: TGCAGCGCTAGTGTCGGGGATTATGATGAAAAACTGTTTTTT. It yields the protein CSASVGDYDEKLFF.

As concerns this clonotype: No conserved phenylalanine or tryptophan ends this CDR3, so it is likely a read error. V is TRBV4-2 and J is TRBJ2-7; D is ambiguous. The V end lost 0 bases, the J end lost 3 bases, and 12 bases lay between the germline ends. CDR1 is LGHNA, CDR2 YNFKEQ, per germline. This CDR3 has 15 residues. This chain's CDR3 is CASSQDDGSVYEQYI. DNA of the CDR3: TGTGCCAGCAGCCAAGATGACGGCAGCGTCTACGAGCAGTACATC.

V gene TRBV5-6 combines with J gene TRBJ2-3, with D possibly being TRBD1 (6 bases). This CDR3 region has 19 residues. V lost 2 bases and J lost 0, with 22 bases in between. The germline V gene has CDR1 SGHDT and CDR2 YYEEEE. In DNA, the CDR3 is TGTGCCAGCAGCTTTTTTATTGCGACAGGCCGATCTAGCACAGATACGCAGTATTTT. Translating it yields CASSFFIATGRSSTDTQYF.

The chain recombines TRBV9 with TRBJ2-7, with D tentatively TRBD1 (8 bases). Germline V gene sequence: CDR1 SGDLS, CDR2 YYNGEE. V was pared by 2 bases and J by 6 bases, with 15 bases between. This CDR3 is built from 14 residues. The CDR3: CASSVTGEGREQYF. The CDR3 DNA reads as TGTGCCAGCAGCGTGACAGGGGAGGGACGCGAGCAGTACTTC.